The 30 T cell receptor beta chains below come from one sample, sequenced in a study of monozygotic twins with cystic fibrosis. Clones were read by immunoSEQ multiplex PCR, and TCRdb kept only the in-frame ones, dropping some. The sample holds around 15,000 clones; over 75% are singletons and the top ten take around 0.8%. Sequenced input: blood. These receptors all stem from a boy under 18 with cystic fibrosis.

The chain combines TRBV5-8 with TRBJ2-7; TRBD1 is a possible D gene (6 bases). The CDR3 has 16 residues. Germline values: CDR1 SGHTS, CDR2 YDEGEE. Trimming removed 5 bases from V and 2 bases from J, with 20 bases in between. CDR3 protein: CASSYRPGHTPYEQYF. DNA of the CDR3: TGTGCCAGCAGTTACCGTCCGGGACACACGCCCTACGAGCAGTACTTC.

This clone was seen once. The V call is TRBV4-1, the J call TRBJ1-2; D uncertain. CDR1 is MGHRA and CDR2 is YSYEKL in the germline V gene. The CDR3 extends over 14 amino acids. Trimming cost V 4 bases and J 1 base, with 10 bases left between them. CDR3 DNA sequence: TGCGCCAGCAGCCCTTACAGCCTTAACTATGGCTACACCTTC. As protein: CASSPYSLNYGYTF.

This clone was observed once. The same CDR3 also results from other DNA sequences found in this sample. The chain is built from TRBV6-1 and TRBJ2-5; 11 nucleotides line up with TRBD2. V shed 2 bases, J shed 1 base, and the junction held 0 bases outside the gene matches. This CDR3 region has 15 residues. Germline CDR1 reads MNHNS; CDR2 reads SASEGT. CDR3 bases: TGTGCCAGCAGTGAACTAGCGGGGGGCCAAGAGACCCAGTACTTC. It translates to CASSELAGGQETQYF.

The chain joins TRBV4-2 to TRBJ2-3; the match to TRBD1 covers 7 bases. The CDR3 runs to 15 residues. The germline V gene has CDR1 LGHNA and CDR2 YNFKEQ. V gave up 4 bases and J gave up 5 bases; unmatched junction bases: 9. CDR3 amino acids: CASSLTLDRQDTQYF. CDR3 bases: TGTGCCAGCAGCCTCACGTTGGACAGGCAAGATACGCAGTATTTT.

This chain links TRBV2 with TRBJ2-1; D unclear. The CDR3 runs 14 residues. V dropped 5 bases and J dropped 4 bases, with 12 bases sitting between them. Germline V CDR1 and CDR2: SNHLY, FYNNEI. The CDR3 DNA reads TGTGCCAGCAGTCGCCGGATAGAGTACAATGAGCAGTTCTTC. Its protein product is CASSRRIEYNEQFF.

V is TRBV19 and J is TRBJ2-5; D perhaps matches TRBD2 (6 bases). V gave up 7 bases and J gave up 5 bases, with 20 bases separating them. Germline CDR1 is LNHDA and CDR2 is SQIVND (reference sequence). The CDR3 loop spans 15 amino acids. CDR3 protein: CASKASRGMWETQYF. In DNA, the CDR3 is TGTGCCAGTAAGGCCTCCCGGGGGATGTGGGAGACCCAGTACTTC.

V usage is TRBV7-9 and J usage is TRBJ1-2, with D uncertain. This CDR3 contains 14 residues. CDR1 is SEHNR and CDR2 is FQNEAQ in the germline V gene (reference sequence). The V end lost 4 bases, the J end lost 8 bases, and 17 bases lay between the germline ends. The CDR3 DNA reads TGTGCCAGCAGCTCATCTTCCGTGGCCGACGGCTACACCTTC. It encodes CASSSSSVADGYTF.

The chain uses TRBV5-1 and TRBJ2-1; 8 bases are a match to TRBD2. The CDR3 consists of 16 residues. Trimming took 1 base from V and 1 from J; bases not matched to a gene: 4. Germline V CDR1 and CDR2: SGHRS, YFSETQ. The CDR3 sequence is CASSLNSGGSYNEQFF. The CDR3 coding sequence is TGCGCCAGCAGCTTGAATTCGGGGGGGTCCTACAATGAGCAGTTCTTC.

V usage is TRBV9 and J usage is TRBJ2-3; 9 positions agree with TRBD2. V gave up 0 bases and J gave up 3 bases; unmatched junction bases: 5. CDR1 is SGDLS and CDR2 is YYNGEE in the germline V gene. This CDR3 spans 16 amino acids. In DNA form, the CDR3 reads TGTGCCAGCAGCGTAGACATAGCGGGAGAAACAGATACGCAGTATTTT. Its translation: CASSVDIAGETDTQYF.

This clone was seen only once. The rearrangement joins TRBV9 to TRBJ1-2, with D maybe TRBD1 (6 bases). The CDR3 has 16 residues. With 0 bases removed from V and 4 bases from J, the gap between germline ends came to 16 bases. Germline V gene lookup returns CDR1 SGDLS and CDR2 YYNGEE. The chain's CDR3 is CASSVDGGAGGYGYTF. Here the CDR3 DNA reads TGTGCCAGCAGCGTAGATGGGGGGGCCGGAGGCTATGGCTACACCTTC.

The chain has TRBV10-3 and TRBJ1-1; D is undetermined. Germline V gene sequence: CDR1 ENHRY, CDR2 SYGVKD. V was pared by 0 bases and J by 1 base, with 12 bases between. CDR3 length: 16 amino acids. The CDR3 is CAISESKSVRNTEAFF. For the CDR3, the DNA is TGTGCCATCAGTGAGTCGAAATCGGTTAGGAACACTGAAGCTTTCTTT.

V usage is TRBV18 and J usage is TRBJ1-4, with 8 bases aligning to TRBD1. The CDR3 runs to 15 residues. The J segment lost 4 bases and the V segment lost 3 bases, leaving 4 bases of the junction unmatched. CDR1 is KGHSH, CDR2 LQKENI, per germline. DNA for the CDR3: TGTGCCAGCTCACCTAACAGGGGGTTTAATGAAAAACTGTTTTTT. Its protein is CASSPNRGFNEKLFF. Supplemented by reference TRBV18 and TRBJ1-4, the full variable domain reads NAGVMQNPRHLVRRRGQEARLRCSPMKGHSHVYWYRQLPEEGLKFMVYLQKENIIDESGMPKERFSAEFPKEGPSILRIQQVVRGDSAAYFCASSPNRGFNEKLFFGSGTQLSVL.

V and J are TRBV15 and TRBJ1-1, with no clear D. The CDR3 extends over 17 amino acids. V lost 2 bases and J lost 4, with 20 bases in between. Germline CDR1 reads LNHNV; CDR2 reads YYDKDF (reference sequence). For the CDR3, the DNA is TGTGCCACCAGCAGACCTGGGGTAAATGGGCCCCGCACTGAAGCTTTCTTT. It is translated as CATSRPGVNGPRTEAFF.

V and J are TRBV6-5 and TRBJ2-1; D is undetermined. The germline V gene has CDR1 MNHEY and CDR2 SVGAGI. With 0 bases removed from V and 5 bases from J, the gap between germline ends came to 14 bases. CDR3 length: 16 amino acids. The CDR3 spells CASSYSIAARHNEQFF. CDR3 nucleotide sequence: TGTGCCAGCAGTTACTCGATAGCCGCGAGGCACAATGAGCAGTTCTTC.

The rearrangement uses TRBV18 and TRBJ2-5, with 11 positions matching TRBD1. The junction had 0 bases not matched to a gene; V was cut back by 2 bases and J by 4 bases. The CDR3 runs to 14 residues. Germline values: CDR1 KGHSH, CDR2 LQKENI. CDR3 loop: CASSPGTGGETQYF. CDR3 coding DNA: TGTGCCAGCTCACCAGGGACAGGGGGAGAGACCCAGTACTTC.

V usage is TRBV30 and J usage is TRBJ2-7, with a tentative D call TRBD2 (5 bases). Trimming cost V 8 bases and J 2 bases, with 22 bases left between them. The CDR3 runs to 15 residues. Germline CDR1 and CDR2: GTSNPN and SVGIG (reference sequence). The CDR3 sequence: CAGCLWERSPYEQYF. The CDR3 coding sequence is TGTGCCGGGTGCCTCTGGGAGCGGAGCCCCTACGAGCAGTACTTC. Combining the CDR3 with reference TRBV30 and TRBJ2-7 gives the whole variable domain SQTIHQWPATLVQPVGSPLSLECTVEGTSNPNLYWYRQAAGRGLQLLFYSVGIGQISSEVPQNLSASRPQDRQFILSSKKLLLSDSGFYLCAGCLWERSPYEQYFGPGTRLTVT.

Written as DNA, the CDR3 is TGCGCCAGCAGTGATCCGACCCGACTGTCCGGCCATGAGCAGTTCTTC. Protein: CASSDPTRLSGHEQFF. The chain is built from TRBV10-2 and TRBJ2-1, with no clear D. The V gene's germline CDR1 is WSHSY and CDR2 SAAADI. The V end lost 3 bases, the J end lost 8 bases, and 20 bases lay between the germline ends. The CDR3 has 16 residues.

DNA for the CDR3: TGTGCCAGCAGGGAGTCTAGCGGGGGAGCTTTCGAGCAGTACTTC. The encoded protein is CASRESSGGAFEQYF. This sequence joins TRBV2 and TRBJ2-7; 10 bases are shared with TRBD2. J lost 6 bases, V lost 6 bases, and 11 bases had no gene match. The CDR3 runs to 15 residues. Germline V gene data show CDR1 as SNHLY and CDR2 as FYNNEI.

The chain links TRBV6-1 to TRBJ1-1; D gene uncertain. CDR3 size: 14 residues. V lost 7 bases to trimming and J lost 5 bases, with 17 bases between them. Germline values: CDR1 MNHNS, CDR2 SASEGT. The CDR3 loop is CASTFTWGGTEAFF. CDR3 DNA sequence: TGTGCCAGCACTTTTACGTGGGGTGGGACTGAAGCTTTCTTT.

The genes are TRBV5-1 and TRBJ1-2; unclear D gene. Germline V gene lookup returns CDR1 SGHRS and CDR2 YFSETQ. V was clipped by 0 bases and J by 3 bases, with 12 bases between them. This CDR3 is 15 amino acids long. The CDR3 DNA follows: TGCGCCAGCAGCTTGGCTGGGGTTTTGGACTATGGCTACACCTTC. Protein sequence: CASSLAGVLDYGYTF.

The chain has TRBV6-1 and TRBJ1-5, with D possibly matching TRBD1 (6 bases). Trimming cost V 7 bases and J 6 bases, with 19 bases left between them. The CDR3 sequence is 15 residues long. Germline CDR1 MNHNS, CDR2 SASEGT. CDR3 bases: TGTGCCAGCATTCCCGCAGGGGATAGGGCTCAGCCCCAGCATTTT. Its translation: CASIPAGDRAQPQHF.

This clone was seen just once. The chain is built from TRBV7-3 and TRBJ2-3; 8 nucleotides agree with TRBD1. Germline V CDR1 and CDR2: SGHTA, FQGTGA. The CDR3 sequence is 15 residues long. Trimming cost V 5 bases and J 2 bases; bases outside gene matches: 6. The chain's CDR3 is CASSVGGQATDTQYF. The CDR3 DNA reads as TGTGCCAGCAGCGTAGGGGGACAGGCCACAGATACGCAGTATTTT. Based on the CDR3 plus reference TRBV7-3 and TRBJ2-3, the full variable domain is GAGVSQTPSNKVTEKGKYVELRCDPISGHTALYWYRQSLGQGPEFLIYFQGTGAADDSGLPNDRFFAVRPEGSVSTLKIQRTERGDSAVYLCASSVGGQATDTQYFGPGTRLTVL.

The chain uses TRBV2 and TRBJ2-1; D gene unclear. The CDR3 runs to 15 residues. Trimming pared 3 bases from V and 0 bases from J, leaving 9 bases between. Germline V gene sequence: CDR1 SNHLY, CDR2 FYNNEI. The CDR3 region is CASSEELSSYNEQFF. CDR3 DNA: TGTGCCAGCAGTGAGGAGTTGAGCTCCTACAATGAGCAGTTCTTC.

This clone came up once. The chain joins TRBV30 to TRBJ1-3; D unclear. Trimming removed 5 bases from V and 0 bases from J, with 11 bases in between. CDR3 length: 14 residues. The germline gives CDR1 GTSNPN, CDR2 SVGIG (reference sequence). The CDR3 spells CAWAKDGSGNTIYF. The CDR3 region has the DNA TGTGCCTGGGCTAAGGACGGCTCTGGAAACACCATATATTTT.

V gene TRBV4-2 combines with J gene TRBJ2-1; no clear D. Trimming left V 0 bases short and J 8 bases short, with 5 bases between. Germline loops: CDR1 LGHNA, CDR2 YNFKEQ. The length of the CDR3 is 12 residues. The CDR3 DNA sequence: TGTGCCAGCAGCCAAGATTCTCATGAGCAGTTCTTC. It specifies CASSQDSHEQFF.

The CDR3 DNA follows: TGTGCCAGCTCACCAGCGACAGCGCGAGAGACCCAGTACTTC. Amino acids: CASSPATARETQYF. The chain uses TRBV18 and TRBJ2-5; possibly TRBD1 for D (5 bases). The CDR3 spans 14 residues. The V end was cut by 2 bases, the J end by 4 bases, with 11 bases between. Germline-derived CDR1 and CDR2 are KGHSH and LQKENI.

This clone was observed once. This sequence joins TRBV28 and TRBJ2-2, with 10 bases fitting TRBD2. The CDR3 runs 14 residues. The V gene end was trimmed by 7 bases and the J gene end by 7 bases; junction bases not matched to a gene: 6. The germline V gene encodes CDR1 MDHEN and CDR2 SYDVKM. CDR3 protein: CASTSGGAGGELFF. CDR3 DNA sequence: TGTGCCAGCACCAGCGGGGGGGCTGGCGGGGAGCTGTTTTTT.

This clone occurred a few times. This chain's CDR3 is CASSDPLGSYGYTF. CDR3 nucleotide sequence: TGTGCCAGCAGCGACCCCCTCGGCAGCTATGGCTACACCTTC. The rearrangement links TRBV7-9 to TRBJ1-2; no firm D call. The CDR3 consists of 14 residues. Germline V lookup: CDR1 SEHNR, CDR2 FQNEAQ (reference sequence). V lost 5 bases and J lost 4, with 14 bases in between. The complete variable domain, with remaining parts taken from reference TRBV7-9 and TRBJ1-2, reads DTGVSQNPRHKITKRGQNVTFRCDPISEHNRLYWYRQTLGQGPEFLTYFQNEAQLEKSRLLSDRFSAERPKGSFSTLEIQRTEQGDSAMYLCASSDPLGSYGYTFGSGTRLTVV.

The count of this clone is one. The CDR3 region is CASSRLASGDTQYF. The DNA of the CDR3 is TGTGCCAGCAGCCGTCTAGCGTCGGGAGATACGCAGTATTTT. The chain is built from TRBV7-9 and TRBJ2-3; a possible D gene is TRBD2 (6 bases). The CDR3 is made up of 14 amino acids. From germline, CDR1 is SEHNR and CDR2 FQNEAQ (reference sequence). Trimming stripped 5 bases from V and 5 bases from J, with 14 bases between.

This chain's CDR3 is CASRKDRGEAFF. CDR3 in DNA: TGTGCCAGCAGGAAGGACAGGGGGGAAGCTTTCTTT. The rearrangement uses TRBV11-3 and TRBJ1-1; 10 bases agree with TRBD1. From germline, CDR1 is SGHNT and CDR2 YENEEA. This CDR3 has 12 amino acids. V was pared by 6 bases and J by 8 bases, with 3 bases of the junction left unmatched.